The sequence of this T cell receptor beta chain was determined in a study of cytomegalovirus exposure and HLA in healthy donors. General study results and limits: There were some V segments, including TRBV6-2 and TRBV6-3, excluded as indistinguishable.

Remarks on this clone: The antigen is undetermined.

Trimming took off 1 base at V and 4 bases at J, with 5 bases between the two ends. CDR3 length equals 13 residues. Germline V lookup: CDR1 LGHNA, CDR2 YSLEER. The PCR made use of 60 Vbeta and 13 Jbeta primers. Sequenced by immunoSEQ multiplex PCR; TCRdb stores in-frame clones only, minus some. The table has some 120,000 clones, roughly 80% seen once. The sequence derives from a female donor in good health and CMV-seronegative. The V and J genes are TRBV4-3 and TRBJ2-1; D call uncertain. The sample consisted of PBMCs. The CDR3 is CASSQARYNEQFF. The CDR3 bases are TGCGCCAGCAGCCAAGCGCGTTACAATGAGCAGTTCTTC.